This T cell receptor beta chain originates from a study of cytomegalovirus exposure and HLA in healthy donors. This clone was seen a single time. What it binds is not known. Trimming removed 3 bases from V and 3 bases from J; junction bases left unmatched: 8. This CDR3 is built from 16 residues. CDR1 is LNHNV and CDR2 is YYDKDF in the germline V gene (reference sequence). Amplification used 60 Vbeta primers and 13 Jbeta primers. Profiling relied on immunoSEQ multiplex PCR, and the TCRdb table lists in-frame clones only, not all of them. This sample has about 130,000 clones, with roughly four fifths found just once. Findings and limits, study-wide: In a later analysis, most CMV-associated TCR beta chains appeared HLA-restricted. In vitro testing confirmed three CMV-associated chains as specific for CMV antigens. Reports showed the classifier diagnosing cytomegalovirus status with high specificity and sensitivity.

Sequenced sample: PBMCs. J is TRBJ2-5 and V is TRBV15, with 9 bases fitting TRBD1. The sequence was collected from a woman between 45 and 60 years old in good health and CMV-seronegative. CDR3 DNA: TGTGCCACCAGCAGGGGAATTAGGACAGGGGAAGAGACCCAGTACTTC. It encodes CATSRGIRTGEETQYF.